This T cell receptor beta chain appears in the sequencing data of a study of T cells in pancreatic ductal adenocarcinoma. Study-wide results and caveats: Blood clonality (about 0.065) did not differ significantly from tumor (about 0.112). Tumor samples had fewer productive templates and approximately 8.8-fold fewer unique clonotypes than blood. Tumors hold more CD45RO+ effector T cells, which may bias toward lower diversity. The resected pancreatic cancer cohort was biased toward the minority with early-stage disease.

The table came from immunoSEQ multiplex PCR; TCRdb's copy has only in-frame clones and leaves some out. This table has 10,000 or so clones, about 64% appearing once. No neoadjuvant therapy was given to the selected pancreatic ductal adenocarcinoma patients before their surgery. Germline V gives CDR1 SEHNR, CDR2 FQNEAQ (reference sequence). The CDR3 loop spans 14 amino acids. The J segment lost 3 bases and the V segment lost 5 bases, leaving 6 bases of the junction unmatched. For this clone: Its antigen remains unidentified.

The V gene is TRBV7-9, the J gene TRBJ1-1; TRBD1 aligns across 7 bases. The sample taken for sequencing was pancreatic tumor tissue. The TCR was taken from a human donor with pancreatic ductal adenocarcinoma. CDR3 in DNA: TGTGCCAGCAGCAACCTCGGACAGGACACTGAAGCTTTCTTT. This gives the protein CASSNLGQDTEAFF.